What follows is one T cell receptor (beta chain) and its context. The length of the CDR3 is 11 residues. CDR1 and CDR2 from the germline V gene are LNHDA and SQIVND (reference sequence). Trimming removed 6 bases at V and 4 bases at J, with 7 bases between. The sample belongs to a study of T cell responses to AZD1222 COVID-19 vaccine. Assay used: immunoSEQ multiplex PCR; TCRdb lists only in-frame clones, some missing. The sample holds fewer than 150,000 clones; over 75% are singletons and the top ten take around 7.7%. The chain recombines TRBV19 with TRBJ2-7; D is perhaps TRBD1 or TRBD2 (5 bases each). The source of this sequence is an adult in good health. Specimen: peripheral blood, collected on day 0 of AZD1222 vaccination. As DNA, the CDR3 is TGTGCCAGTAGGAGGGGTTACGAGCAGTACTTC. Its protein is CASRRGYEQYF. The whole variable domain, remainder taken from reference TRBV19 and TRBJ2-7, is DGGITQSPKYLFRKEGQNVTLSCEQNLNHDAMYWYRQDPGQGLRLIYYSQIVNDFQKGDIAEGYSVSREKKESFPLTVTSAQKNPTAFYLCASRRGYEQYFGPGTRLTVT.